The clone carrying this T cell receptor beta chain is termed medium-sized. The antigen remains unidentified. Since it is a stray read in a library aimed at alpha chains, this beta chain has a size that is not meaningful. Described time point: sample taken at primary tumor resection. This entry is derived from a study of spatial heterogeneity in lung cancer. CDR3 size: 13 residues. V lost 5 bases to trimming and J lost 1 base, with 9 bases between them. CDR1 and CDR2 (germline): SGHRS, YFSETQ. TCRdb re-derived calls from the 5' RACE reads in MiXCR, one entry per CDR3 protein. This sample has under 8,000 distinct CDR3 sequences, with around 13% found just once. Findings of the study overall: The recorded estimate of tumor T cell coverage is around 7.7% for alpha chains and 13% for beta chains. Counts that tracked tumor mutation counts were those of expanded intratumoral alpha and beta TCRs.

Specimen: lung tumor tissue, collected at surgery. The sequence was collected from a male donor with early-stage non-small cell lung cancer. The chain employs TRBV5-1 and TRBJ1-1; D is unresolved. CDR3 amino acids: CASSSTRNTEAFF. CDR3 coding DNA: TGCGCCAGCAGTTCGACCAGGAACACTGAAGCTTTCTTT.